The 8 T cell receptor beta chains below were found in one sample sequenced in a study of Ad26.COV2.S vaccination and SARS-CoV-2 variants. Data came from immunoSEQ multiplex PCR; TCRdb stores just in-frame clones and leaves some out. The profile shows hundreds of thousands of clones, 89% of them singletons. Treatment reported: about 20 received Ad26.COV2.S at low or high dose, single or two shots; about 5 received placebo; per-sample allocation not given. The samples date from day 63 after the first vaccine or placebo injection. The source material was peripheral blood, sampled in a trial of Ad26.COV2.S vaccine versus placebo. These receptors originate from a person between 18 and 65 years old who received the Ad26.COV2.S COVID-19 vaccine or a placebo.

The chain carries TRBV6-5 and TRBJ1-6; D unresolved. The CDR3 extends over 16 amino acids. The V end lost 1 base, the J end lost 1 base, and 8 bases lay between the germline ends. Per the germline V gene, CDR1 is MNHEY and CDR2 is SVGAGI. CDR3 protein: CASSYYGVSYNSPLHF. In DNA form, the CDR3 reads TGTGCCAGCAGTTACTATGGGGTGTCCTATAATTCACCCCTCCACTTT.

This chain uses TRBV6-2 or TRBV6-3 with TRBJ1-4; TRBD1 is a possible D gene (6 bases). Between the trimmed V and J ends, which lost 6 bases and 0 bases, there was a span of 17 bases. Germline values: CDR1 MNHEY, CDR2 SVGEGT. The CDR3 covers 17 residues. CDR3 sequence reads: CASSLTRPGATNEKLFF. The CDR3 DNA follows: TGTGCCAGCAGCCTCACCCGCCCAGGGGCAACTAATGAAAAACTGTTTTTT.

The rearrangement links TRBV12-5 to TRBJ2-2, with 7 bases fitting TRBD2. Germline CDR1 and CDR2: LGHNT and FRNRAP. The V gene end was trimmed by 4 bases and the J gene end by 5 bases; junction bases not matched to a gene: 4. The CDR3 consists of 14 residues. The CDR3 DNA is TGTGCTAGTGGTTCCGGGGGAGGGACCGGGGAGCTGTTTTTT. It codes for CASGSGGGTGELFF.

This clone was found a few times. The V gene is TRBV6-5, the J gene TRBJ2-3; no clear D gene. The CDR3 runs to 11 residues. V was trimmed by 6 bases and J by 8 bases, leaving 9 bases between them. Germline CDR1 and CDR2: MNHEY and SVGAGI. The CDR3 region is CASSLRSTQYF. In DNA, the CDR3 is TGTGCCAGCAGCCTGAGAAGTACGCAGTATTTT.

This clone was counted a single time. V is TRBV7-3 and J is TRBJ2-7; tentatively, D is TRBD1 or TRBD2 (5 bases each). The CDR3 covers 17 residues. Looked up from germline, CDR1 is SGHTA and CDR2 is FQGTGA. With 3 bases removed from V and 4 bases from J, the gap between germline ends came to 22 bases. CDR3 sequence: CASSFLPGAGYRYEQYV. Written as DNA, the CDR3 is TGTGCCAGCAGCTTTCTCCCTGGGGCGGGTTACCGATACGAGCAGTACGTC.

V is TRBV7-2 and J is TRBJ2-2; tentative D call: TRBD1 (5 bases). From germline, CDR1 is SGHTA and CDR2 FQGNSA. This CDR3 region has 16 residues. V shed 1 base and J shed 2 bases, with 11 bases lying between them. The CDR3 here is CASSLVGQGNTGELFF. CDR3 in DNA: TGTGCCAGCAGCTTAGTCGGCCAGGGAAACACCGGGGAGCTGTTTTTT.

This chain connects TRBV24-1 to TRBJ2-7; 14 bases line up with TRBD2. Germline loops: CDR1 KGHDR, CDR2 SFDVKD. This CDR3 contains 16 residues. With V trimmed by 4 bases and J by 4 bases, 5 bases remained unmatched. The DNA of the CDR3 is TGTGCCACCAGTGACAAGGGACTAGCGGGAGCTTACGAGCAGTACGTC. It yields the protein CATSDKGLAGAYEQYV.

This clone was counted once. The CDR3 DNA is TGTGCCAGCAGGAGGGGCTTCCGCCTCATGAACACTGAAGCTTTCTTT. Its protein product is CASRRGFRLMNTEAFF. The chain carries TRBV27 and TRBJ1-1; tentative D call: TRBD1 (5 bases). V lost 6 bases, J lost 0 bases, and 17 bases lay in between. The CDR3 consists of 16 residues. CDR1 and CDR2 (germline): MNHEY, SMNVEV (reference sequence).